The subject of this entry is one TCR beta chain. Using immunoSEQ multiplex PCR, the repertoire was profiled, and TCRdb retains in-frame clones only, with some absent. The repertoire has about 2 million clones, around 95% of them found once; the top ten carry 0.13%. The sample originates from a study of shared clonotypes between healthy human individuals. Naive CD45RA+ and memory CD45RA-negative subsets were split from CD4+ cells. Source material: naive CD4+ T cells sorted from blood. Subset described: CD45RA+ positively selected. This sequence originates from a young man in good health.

The CDR3 sequence is CASSPQGALREQYF. The CDR3, as DNA: TGTGCCAGCAGCCCTCAGGGGGCATTAAGGGAGCAGTACTTC. The rearrangement uses TRBV14 and TRBJ2-7; 8 bases are a match to TRBD1. With V trimmed by 4 bases and J by 7 bases, 9 bases remained unmatched. There are 14 residues in the CDR3. The germline V gene has CDR1 SGHDN and CDR2 FVKESK.